The 32 T cell receptor beta chains below all came from one sample that was sequenced in a study of identical twins. TCRdb reanalysed the 5' RACE reads using MiXCR and keeps one entry per CDR3 protein. The sample yields hundreds of thousands of distinct CDR3 sequences, about 12% seen once. The same sample was also studied in work on yellow fever vaccine responses in identical twins.

The sequencing sample was made of PBMCs. These TCRs come from a woman under 30 in good health.

The sample holds many counts of this clonotype. The V gene is TRBV4-1, the J gene TRBJ1-5; TRBD1 matches 7 bases. The CDR3 has 15 amino acids. Losses at the gene ends were 3 bases for V and 2 bases for J; bases not matched to a gene: 4. Germline values: CDR1 MGHRA, CDR2 YSYEKL. This chain's CDR3 is CASSHDGTGNQPQHF. The CDR3 DNA reads as TGCGCCAGCAGCCATGATGGGACAGGCAATCAGCCCCAGCATTTT.

The V and J genes are TRBV21-1 and TRBJ2-7; the DNA was not used to check the table's D call, TRBD1. TRBV21-1 is labeled a pseudogene. This CDR3 has 16 amino acids. This CDR3 reads CASTPFQGGTPYEQYV. Here the CDR3 DNA reads TGTGCCAGCACTCCCTTCCAGGGGGGCACACCTTACGAGCAGTACGTC.

The rearrangement joins TRBV4-1 to TRBJ1-1; 10 bases align to TRBD1. The germline gives CDR1 MGHRA, CDR2 YSYEKL. This CDR3 comprises 17 residues. Germline trimming cut 4 bases from V and 8 bases from J; bases unmatched to any gene: 16. The CDR3 nucleotides are TGCGCCAGCAGCCTCCGCGGCGGGACAGGGGTCCCACTAGAAGCTTTCTTT. It specifies CASSLRGGTGVPLEAFF.

This clonotype was detected many times. This chain connects TRBV18 to TRBJ2-5; D is undetermined. Germline V gene data show CDR1 as KGHSH and CDR2 as LQKENI. Trimming removed 4 bases at V and 0 bases at J, with 6 bases between. The CDR3 contains 13 residues. DNA of the CDR3: TGTGCCAGCTCACAAAACGACCAAGAGACCCAGTACTTC. Its translation is CASSQNDQETQYF.

The chain joins TRBV28 to TRBJ2-2; D perhaps matches TRBD2 (5 bases). The CDR3 spans 14 residues. Trimming left V 7 bases short and J 0 bases short, with 9 bases between. In germline, CDR1 is MDHEN, CDR2 SYDVKM. In DNA, the CDR3 is TGTGCCAGCACTTTCGGGACGAACACCGGGGAGCTGTTTTTT. It codes for CASTFGTNTGELFF.

The V and J genes are TRBV5-1 and TRBJ1-3; D is undetermined. This CDR3 spans 15 amino acids. The germline V gene has CDR1 SGHRS and CDR2 YFSETQ. V was clipped by 0 bases and J by 0 bases, with 7 bases between them. Here the CDR3 reads CASSLDASSGNTIYF. In nucleotides, the CDR3 is TGCGCCAGCAGCTTGGACGCCAGCTCTGGAAACACCATATATTTT. The full variable domain, in which reference TRBV5-1 and TRBJ1-3 provide the parts outside the CDR3, is KAGVTQTPRYLIKTRGQQVTLSCSPISGHRSVSWYQQTPGQGLQFLFEYFSETQRNKGNFPGRFSGRQFSNSRSEMNVSTLELGDSALYLCASSLDASSGNTIYFGEGSWLTVV.

The chain uses TRBV11-2 and TRBJ1-1; 9 bases map to TRBD1. Trimming took 5 bases from V and 6 from J; bases not matched to a gene: 7. The CDR3 totals 14 residues. Germline V gene lookup returns CDR1 SGHAT and CDR2 FQNNGV. The CDR3 DNA sequence: TGTGCCAGCAGCAAACAGGGGGCAGGTTCTGAAGCTTTCTTT. Encoded protein: CASSKQGAGSEAFF.

The CDR3 coding sequence is TGTGCCAGCAGCTTAGCACCGGGCCAGAGGGGGAATGAAGCTTTCTTT. This encodes CASSLAPGQRGNEAFF. The rearrangement uses TRBV7-6 and TRBJ1-1; perhaps TRBD1 as D (6 bases). Germline V CDR1 and CDR2: SGHVS, FNYEAQ. There are 16 residues in the CDR3. Trimming left V 0 bases short and J 7 bases short, with 18 bases between.

The V and J genes are TRBV20-1 and TRBJ2-7; 9 bases line up with TRBD2. The CDR3 spans 17 residues. Germline CDR1 DFQATT, CDR2 SNEGSKA (reference sequence). Germline trimming cut 0 bases from V and 0 bases from J; bases unmatched to any gene: 9. The CDR3 DNA follows: TGCAGTGCTAGAGAAGGGGGTCTTAGCGGGAGCTCCTACGAGCAGTACTTC. This encodes CSAREGGLSGSSYEQYF.

This clonotype was seen a few times. The chain couples TRBV7-9 to TRBJ2-5; tentative D call: TRBD2 (6 bases). The CDR3 sequence is 14 residues long. Germline V lookup: CDR1 SEHNR, CDR2 FQNEAQ (reference sequence). V lost 9 bases, J lost 2 bases, and 16 bases lay in between. The CDR3 protein is CASQTLARQETQYF. CDR3 in DNA: TGTGCCAGTCAAACACTAGCACGACAAGAGACCCAGTACTTC.

The chain has TRBV12-3 or TRBV12-4 and TRBJ2-7; possible D gene TRBD1, 6 bases. The CDR3 is made up of 14 amino acids. V was cut by 5 bases and J by 1 base, with 12 bases left in between. DNA of the CDR3: TGTGCCAGCAGTACAGGGATTCTTTCCTACGAGCAGTACTTC. It specifies CASSTGILSYEQYF.

The chain has TRBV5-1 and TRBJ1-2; D is possibly TRBD1 (6 bases). The CDR3 length is 12 residues. The V gene lost 2 bases and the J gene lost 8 bases, with 10 bases spanning the gap. In germline, CDR1 is SGHRS, CDR2 YFSETQ. CDR3 loop: CASSLTGNGYTF. The DNA of the CDR3 is TGCGCCAGCAGCTTAACAGGGAACGGCTACACCTTC.

This clonotype was seen only a few times. The chain is built from TRBV14 and TRBJ2-1; no definite D call. The CDR3 contains 14 residues. Germline CDR1 reads SGHDN; CDR2 reads FVKESK. Trimming stripped 4 bases from V and 4 bases from J, with 11 bases between. Here the CDR3 reads CASSPVWRYNEQFF. As DNA, the CDR3 is TGTGCCAGCAGCCCAGTATGGCGGTACAATGAGCAGTTCTTC.

This clonotype occurred many times. DNA for the CDR3: TGCGCCAGCAGCCAACTCCCACCCGGGGACTCAAGCTACTACGAGCAGTACTTC. Protein: CASSQLPPGDSSYYEQYF. V and J are TRBV4-1 and TRBJ2-7; the D gene is possibly TRBD2 (6 bases). Germline CDR1 reads MGHRA; CDR2 reads YSYEKL. The CDR3 loop spans 18 amino acids. Trimming took off 2 bases at V and 3 bases at J, with 23 bases between the two ends.

The chain uses TRBV28 and TRBJ2-4, with 12 bases lining up with TRBD2. V was pared by 6 bases and J by 4 bases, with 16 bases of the junction left unmatched. CDR1 and CDR2 (germline): MDHEN, SYDVKM. This CDR3 has 19 amino acids. CDR3 in amino acids: CASSPGGTSGRSLKNIQYF. The CDR3, as DNA: TGTGCCAGCAGCCCCGGGGGTACTAGCGGGAGGTCCCTAAAAAACATTCAGTACTTC.

This clonotype was detected a few times. J is TRBJ2-7 and V is TRBV7-9; D is undetermined. Trimming left V 2 bases short and J 5 bases short, with 7 bases between. This CDR3 has 12 amino acids. In germline, CDR1 is SEHNR, CDR2 FQNEAQ (reference sequence). The CDR3 DNA is TGTGCCAGCAGCTTACTCCCAGACGAGCAGTACGTC. Amino acids: CASSLLPDEQYV.

The chain combines TRBV12-3 or TRBV12-4 with TRBJ2-1, with D perhaps TRBD2 (6 bases). Trimming left V 1 base short and J 9 bases short, with 19 bases between. This CDR3 region has 16 residues. This CDR3 reads CASSLGVGREVREQFF. In DNA, the CDR3 is TGTGCCAGCAGTTTAGGGGTCGGCAGGGAGGTCCGTGAGCAGTTCTTC.

This chain links TRBV20-1 with TRBJ2-1, with D perhaps TRBD2 (6 bases). V lost 3 bases and J lost 10, with 19 bases in between. Germline CDR1 DFQATT, CDR2 SNEGSKA (reference sequence). The CDR3 extends over 14 amino acids. In DNA, the CDR3 is TGCAGTGCTAGTTCCACACGTGGCGGGATAGAGCAGTTCTTC. Protein sequence: CSASSTRGGIEQFF.

This clonotype was seen a handful of times. V usage is TRBV6-1 and J usage is TRBJ2-5; D remains unclear. The germline V gene has CDR1 MNHNS and CDR2 SASEGT. V lost 1 base to trimming and J lost 4 bases, with 7 bases between them. The length of the CDR3 is 13 residues. The chain's CDR3 is CASSEVDRETQYF. In DNA, the CDR3 is TGTGCCAGCAGTGAAGTGGACCGAGAGACCCAGTACTTC.

In this sample, this clonotype turned up many times. This chain links TRBV5-1 with TRBJ2-1, with 7 bases aligning to TRBD1. V gave up 4 bases and J gave up 6 bases; unmatched junction bases: 4. This CDR3 contains 13 residues. Germline V gene sequence: CDR1 SGHRS, CDR2 YFSETQ. The CDR3 protein is CASSSRDSNEQFF. The CDR3 DNA reads TGCGCCAGCAGCAGCAGGGACAGCAATGAGCAGTTCTTC.

The rearrangement links TRBV28 to TRBJ2-1; 7 bases align to TRBD1. The CDR3 extends over 15 amino acids. V lost 7 bases, J lost 6 bases, and 12 bases stayed unmatched. Germline assignment: CDR1 MDHEN and CDR2 SYDVKM. CDR3 in amino acids: CASTLDRDVINEQFF. The DNA for the CDR3 is TGTGCCAGCACCTTAGACAGGGACGTTATCAATGAGCAGTTCTTC.

V is TRBV3-1 and J is TRBJ2-2; 9 nucleotides match TRBD1. Germline V lookup: CDR1 LGHDT, CDR2 YNNKEL (reference sequence). The junction had 9 bases not matched to a gene; V was cut back by 4 bases and J by 6 bases. This CDR3 comprises 16 residues. The CDR3 reads CASSPPTTGGPGELFF. CDR3 sequence (DNA): TGTGCCAGCAGCCCACCGACGACAGGGGGTCCCGGGGAGCTGTTTTTT.

The chain carries TRBV15 and TRBJ2-2; no firm D call. Germline V gene lookup returns CDR1 LNHNV and CDR2 YYDKDF (reference sequence). Trimming took off 4 bases at V and 4 bases at J, with 4 bases between the two ends. This CDR3 region has 12 residues. CDR3 amino acids: CATSTSTGELFF. The CDR3 region has the DNA TGTGCCACCAGCACTAGCACCGGGGAGCTGTTTTTT.

This clonotype was observed a few times. V is TRBV6-5 and J is TRBJ2-1; 9 bases align to TRBD2. This CDR3 is 18 amino acids long. J lost 0 bases, V lost 2 bases, and 8 bases had no gene match. In germline, CDR1 is MNHEY, CDR2 SVGAGI. The CDR3 reads CASSYASGGLSSYNEQFF. CDR3 coding DNA: TGTGCCAGCAGTTACGCCAGCGGGGGGTTGAGCTCCTACAATGAGCAGTTCTTC.

The chain recombines TRBV20-1 with TRBJ2-4, with 8 bases aligning to TRBD1. CDR3 length: 14 amino acids. The ends lost 5 bases at V and 1 base at J; junction bases unmatched: 4. CDR1 DFQATT and CDR2 SNEGSKA come from the germline V gene (reference sequence). The CDR3 bases are TGCAGTGCTCCAGGGGGCATGGCCAAAAACATTCAGTACTTC. Protein: CSAPGGMAKNIQYF.

V is TRBV14 and J is TRBJ1-6; the D is unclear. V shed 0 bases and J shed 13 bases, with 19 bases lying between them. The CDR3 is 16 residues long. Germline lookup yields CDR1 SGHDN and CDR2 FVKESK. In DNA, the CDR3 is TGTGCCAGCAGCCAAGAACATGGGCAGGCGTATGCGCCCCTCCACTTT. This gives the protein CASSQEHGQAYAPLHF.

This clonotype has just a few counts. The chain joins TRBV7-9 to TRBJ2-5, with 9 bases that match TRBD1. The CDR3 totals 16 residues. Germline-derived CDR1 and CDR2 are SEHNR and FQNEAQ (reference sequence). J gave up 4 bases and V 1 base, and 7 bases lay outside the gene matches. Written as DNA, the CDR3 is TGTGCCAGCAGCTTAGGAGGCACAGGGGGCACAGAGACCCAGTACTTC. Amino acids: CASSLGGTGGTETQYF.

This clonotype has more than one count but fewer than ten. V usage is TRBV7-6 and J usage is TRBJ2-7, with D tentatively TRBD1 (5 bases). Germline V lookup: CDR1 SGHVS, CDR2 FNYEAQ. Trimming left V 3 bases short and J 3 bases short, with 9 bases between. The CDR3 length is 13 residues. The CDR3 reads CASSLLRVYEQYV. Written as DNA, the CDR3 is TGTGCCAGCAGCTTGCTCAGGGTCTACGAGCAGTACGTC.

This clonotype was observed a handful of times. V usage is TRBV10-3 and J usage is TRBJ2-2; 9 bases line up with TRBD1. V shed 5 bases and J 0 bases; nucleotides not matched to a gene: 1. This CDR3 has 15 residues. Looked up from germline, CDR1 is ENHRY and CDR2 is SYGVKD. CDR3 bases: TGTGCCATCAGTCGACAGGGGGCGAACACCGGGGAGCTGTTTTTT. This sequence encodes CAISRQGANTGELFF.

Points on this clonotype: The conserved phenylalanine or tryptophan normally closing the CDR3 is absent here, so this likely arose from a read error. The chain joins TRBV12-3 or TRBV12-4 to TRBJ2-1; D uncertain. The germline V and J ends were trimmed by 2 bases and 5 bases, with 13 bases remaining between them. The CDR3 is made up of 15 amino acids. The CDR3 DNA reads TGTGCCAGCAGTTTACTCCGCTCTTCCCACAATGAGCAGTTCCTC. It is translated as CASSLLRSSHNEQFL.

This clonotype has a count of ten or more. The chain has TRBV28 and TRBJ2-1; 7 bases fit TRBD1. J was trimmed by 10 bases and V by 6 bases; bases with no gene match: 9. Germline lookup yields CDR1 MDHEN and CDR2 SYDVKM. The CDR3 length is 13 residues. In DNA, the CDR3 is TGTGCCAGCAGCATTACGACAGGGTACGAGCAGTTCTTC. Translation gives CASSITTGYEQFF.

The chain recombines TRBV7-6 with TRBJ1-1; D unclear. The CDR3 spans 17 residues. The V end was cut by 0 bases, the J end by 1 base, with 15 bases between. CDR1 is SGHVS, CDR2 FNYEAQ, per germline. CDR3 protein: CASSLAGVGWSNTEAFF. The CDR3 region has the DNA TGTGCCAGCAGCTTAGCGGGAGTGGGCTGGTCGAACACTGAAGCTTTCTTT.